Presented here are 18 T cell receptor beta chains from one specimen sequenced in a study of T cells in tumors after PD-1 blockade. The protocol was immunoSEQ multiplex PCR, while the TCRdb copy is restricted to in-frame clones and leaves out a portion. Among about 24,000 clones listed, about 82% were seen once. The starting material was PBMCs, obtained after anti-PD-1 treatment. These receptors originate from a human donor with basal cell carcinoma.

Only a few counts were recorded for this clone. The gene calls are TRBV30 and TRBJ2-3; D gene ambiguous. Trimming shortened V by 3 bases and J by 3 bases, and 4 bases separated the two germline ends. Germline CDR1 and CDR2: GTSNPN and SVGIG (reference sequence). The CDR3 is made up of 11 amino acids. The CDR3 region is CAWSGTDTQYF. The CDR3 DNA sequence: TGTGCCTGGAGCGGGACAGATACGCAGTATTTT.

The chain is built from TRBV19 and TRBJ1-2, with D tentatively TRBD1 (5 bases). Germline-derived CDR1 and CDR2 are LNHDA and SQIVND (reference sequence). Trimming removed 7 bases from V and 0 bases from J, with 15 bases in between. CDR3 length: 15 amino acids. CDR3 sequence (DNA): TGTGCCAGTACCCCGGCGGCAGGGACTAACTATGGCTACACCTTC. Residues: CASTPAAGTNYGYTF. Filled out from reference TRBV19 and TRBJ1-2, the complete variable domain reads DGGITQSPKYLFRKEGQNVTLSCEQNLNHDAMYWYRQDPGQGLRLIYYSQIVNDFQKGDIAEGYSVSREKKESFPLTVTSAQKNPTAFYLCASTPAAGTNYGYTFGSGTRLTVV.

This rearrangement joins TRBV29-1 to TRBJ2-7; D possibly corresponds to TRBD1 (5 bases). Germline CDR1 reads SQVTM; CDR2 reads ANQGSEA. The V end lost 6 bases, the J end lost 6 bases, and 18 bases lay between the germline ends. The CDR3 loop spans 13 amino acids. The CDR3 loop reads CSVRPLWGSEQYF. The CDR3 coding sequence is TGCAGCGTCCGCCCCTTATGGGGCTCCGAGCAGTACTTC.

This clone was observed a single time. V usage is TRBV7-3 and J usage is TRBJ2-5; TRBD1 aligns across 7 bases. This CDR3 contains 13 residues. V lost 5 bases and J lost 5; bases outside the gene matches: 5. Per germline, CDR1 SGHTA and CDR2 FQGTGA. CDR3 amino acids: CASSRGGAETQYF. CDR3 sequence (DNA): TGTGCCAGCAGCCGAGGGGGCGCCGAGACCCAGTACTTC.

The rearrangement links TRBV9 to TRBJ2-1, with TRBD2 identical over 14 bases. After removal of 4 bases from V and 6 bases from J, the junction contained 6 bases not matched to a gene. Germline CDR1 and CDR2: SGDLS and YYNGEE. The CDR3 extends over 16 amino acids. The CDR3: CASSYGLAGGGNEQFF. CDR3 nucleotide sequence: TGTGCCAGCAGCTACGGACTAGCGGGGGGAGGCAATGAGCAGTTCTTC.

The chain is built from TRBV2 and TRBJ2-3; no clear D gene. The CDR3 loop spans 15 amino acids. V lost 2 bases and J 3 bases, leaving 12 bases between the germline ends. The germline gives CDR1 SNHLY, CDR2 FYNNEI. The CDR3 spells CASSETSLRTDTQYF. CDR3 coding DNA: TGTGCCAGCAGTGAAACCAGTCTAAGAACAGATACGCAGTATTTT.

This clone was recorded only once. The CDR3 sequence is CASSQPAGGYRKKLFF. The DNA for the CDR3 is TGTGCCAGCAGCCAACCCGCAGGGGGCTACAGGAAAAAACTGTTTTTT. The chain links TRBV3-1 (or the pseudogene TRBV3-2) to TRBJ1-4; 8 bases line up with TRBD1. The germline V gene encodes CDR1 LGHDT and CDR2 YNNKEL (reference sequence). Losses at the gene ends were 2 bases for V and 9 bases for J; bases not matched to a gene: 11. The CDR3 spans 16 residues.

The rearrangement joins TRBV7-9 to TRBJ2-7; TRBD2 matches 7 bases. The CDR3 is made up of 15 amino acids. The junction had 8 bases not matched to a gene; V was cut back by 5 bases and J by 1 base. Germline loops: CDR1 SEHNR, CDR2 FQNEAQ (reference sequence). The CDR3: CASSPQGGGSYEQYF. CDR3 sequence (DNA): TGTGCCAGCAGCCCCCAGGGCGGGGGTTCCTACGAGCAGTACTTC.

This chain connects TRBV4-2 to TRBJ1-1, with 8 bases fitting TRBD1. This CDR3 comprises 14 residues. V was pared by 4 bases and J by 1 base, with 2 bases of the junction left unmatched. Germline V lookup: CDR1 LGHNA, CDR2 YNFKEQ. This CDR3 reads CASSLGQGNTEAFF. The DNA of the CDR3 is TGTGCCAGCAGCCTCGGACAGGGGAACACTGAAGCTTTCTTT.

This clone came up once. V is TRBV7-9 and J is TRBJ2-2; 8 bases align to TRBD1. The CDR3 runs to 15 residues. CDR1 and CDR2 from the germline V gene are SEHNR and FQNEAQ (reference sequence). Unmatched junction bases numbered 7, after V lost 5 bases and J lost 5 bases. CDR3 protein: CASSNQGAGTGELFF. The CDR3 nucleotides are TGTGCCAGCAGCAACCAGGGGGCAGGTACCGGGGAGCTGTTTTTT.

The chain carries TRBV4-1 and TRBJ2-3; D is undetermined. V lost 4 bases to trimming and J lost 8 bases, with 13 bases between them. Per the germline V gene, CDR1 is MGHRA and CDR2 is YSYEKL. This CDR3 is built from 13 residues. In nucleotides, the CDR3 is TGCGCCAGCAGCCCCGTCTCGGTCCCTACGCAGTATTTT. As protein: CASSPVSVPTQYF.

The chain is built from TRBV5-5 and TRBJ2-2; the match to TRBD1 covers 10 bases. The CDR3 totals 17 residues. The ends lost 0 bases at V and 0 bases at J; junction bases unmatched: 2. Germline CDR1 and CDR2: SGHKS and YYEKEE (reference sequence). In DNA, the CDR3 is TGTGCCAGCAGCTTGGCGGGGACAGGGGCGAACACCGGGGAGCTGTTTTTT. This gives the protein CASSLAGTGANTGELFF.

The V gene is TRBV6-5, the J gene TRBJ1-4, with 7 bases identical to TRBD1. This CDR3 spans 14 amino acids. CDR1 and CDR2 (germline): MNHEY, SVGAGI. V shed 8 bases, J shed 7 bases, and the junction held 10 bases outside the gene matches. The CDR3 loop reads CASGNRGGFEKLFF. The CDR3 DNA sequence: TGTGCCAGCGGAAACAGGGGAGGATTTGAAAAACTGTTTTTT.

The chain links TRBV3-1 (or the pseudogene TRBV3-2) to TRBJ2-1; TRBD2 is a possible D gene (6 bases). Per the germline V gene, CDR1 is LGHDT and CDR2 is YNNKEL (reference sequence). V gave up 5 bases and J gave up 0 bases, with 14 bases separating them. CDR3 length equals 16 residues. The CDR3 protein is CASSGTGESSYNEQFF. Written as DNA, the CDR3 is TGTGCCAGCAGCGGAACGGGGGAGAGCTCCTACAATGAGCAGTTCTTC.

J is TRBJ1-6 and V is TRBV7-3; 7 nucleotides align to TRBD1. Germline V gene lookup returns CDR1 SGHTA and CDR2 FQGTGA. V lost 2 bases, J lost 11 bases, and 6 bases stayed unmatched. The CDR3 has 14 residues. The CDR3 nucleotides are TGTGCCAGCAGCTTACAAGGGGGCCGCCCACCCCTCCACTTT. Its translation is CASSLQGGRPPLHF.

The chain uses TRBV7-6 and TRBJ2-3, with 11 bases matching TRBD2. V lost 1 base to trimming and J lost 2 bases; unmatched junction nucleotides: 8. The CDR3 consists of 18 residues. Per the germline V gene, CDR1 is SGHVS and CDR2 is FNYEAQ. Here the CDR3 DNA reads TGTGCCAGCAGCTTAGGGGCAACTAGCGGGGGTGCCACAGATACGCAGTATTTT. It specifies CASSLGATSGGATDTQYF.

The V and J genes are TRBV7-9 and TRBJ2-1; no definite D call. This CDR3 comprises 12 residues. V was trimmed by 7 bases and J by 11 bases, leaving 15 bases between them. Germline CDR1 reads SEHNR; CDR2 reads FQNEAQ (reference sequence). The CDR3 region is CASNRGGEKQFF. DNA of the CDR3: TGTGCCAGCAACCGCGGTGGGGAAAAGCAGTTCTTC. Together with reference TRBV7-9 and TRBJ2-1, the CDR3 gives the full variable domain: DTGVSQNPRHKITKRGQNVTFRCDPISEHNRLYWYRQTLGQGPEFLTYFQNEAQLEKSRLLSDRFSAERPKGSFSTLEIQRTEQGDSAMYLCASNRGGEKQFFGPGTRLTVL.

This chain uses TRBV29-1 with TRBJ1-2, with TRBD1 matching over 9 bases. From germline, CDR1 is SQVTM and CDR2 ANQGSEA. J was trimmed by 3 bases and V by 7 bases; bases with no gene match: 6. The CDR3 spans 13 residues. The CDR3 sequence: CSAGQGTYYGYTF. Written as DNA, the CDR3 is TGCAGCGCCGGACAGGGGACGTACTATGGCTACACCTTC.